This T cell receptor beta chain was found in a study of blood T cell repertoires in COVID-19. Study at large: The United States, Italy and Spain were the sources of the acute and convalescent COVID-19 samples.

V lost 2 bases, J lost 2 bases, and 8 bases lay in between. Germline V CDR1 and CDR2: SGHDT, YYEEEE. This CDR3 is built from 15 residues. Original processing notes: Amplification of reference gene primers was used by the study to estimate nucleated cell counts. Data came from immunoSEQ multiplex PCR; TCRdb stores just in-frame clones and leaves some out. V and J calls plus clone size are reproduced from that table; the DNA served to infer D and trimming. The sample lists 25,000 to 30,000 clones, about 80% occurring once. The TCR comes from a man in his sixties or seventies with active COVID-19. Sequenced input: peripheral blood. The chain recombines TRBV5-6 with TRBJ2-6; tentatively, D is TRBD1 (5 bases). In DNA, the CDR3 is TGTGCCAGCAGCTTCGACAGCCCTGGGGCCAACGTCCTGACTTTC. Translating gives CASSFDSPGANVLTF.